This entry is about one T cell receptor beta chain. Antigen specificity is unknown. The CDR3 has 17 residues. Losses at the gene ends were 3 bases for V and 1 base for J; bases not matched to a gene: 10. Germline lookup yields CDR1 LGHNA and CDR2 YSLEER. TCRB transcripts that were expressed got sequenced, as all of the isolated RNA had been reverse transcribed. Data came from immunoSEQ multiplex PCR; TCRdb stores just in-frame clones and leaves some out. The sample lists approximately 380,000 clones, around 16% occurring once. CD4+ naive, central memory, regulatory and stem cell-like memory cells were sorted via CD45RO/CCR7/CD25/CD127/CD95/CD27. These data originate in a study of beta chain features in type 1 diabetes. Whole-study results and caveats: Researchers caution that PCR might favor shorter templates, equally among patients and controls.

The sequence was obtained from a woman under 30 in good health. Sequenced sample: naive CD4+ T cells from blood. This sequence joins TRBV4-3 and TRBJ2-7; 9 bases are a match to TRBD1. Here the CDR3 reads CASSHLPDRGISYEQYF. CDR3 DNA: TGCGCCAGCAGCCACCTCCCAGACAGGGGGATTTCCTACGAGCAGTACTTC.